The clone carrying this T cell receptor (beta chain) was detected once. The TCR beta CDR3 regions underwent amplification using RNA transcripts as the source. First-round RT-PCR with HTBI primers amplified the TCR CDR3 region. TCRdb called the multiplex PCR reads again in MiXCR, with one record for every CDR3 protein. The sample holds about 690,000 distinct CDR3 sequences, 17% seen once. CDR3 length: 15 residues. Trimming removed 2 bases at V and 1 base at J, with 12 bases between. Germline CDR1 reads SGDLS; CDR2 reads YYNGEE. The sample is drawn from a study of T cells in Graves' hyperthyroidism and ophthalmopathy.

Input material: blood. The TCR originated in a man between 50 and 59 years old with Graves' hyperthyroidism. This chain links TRBV9 with TRBJ1-1; D gene unclear. CDR3 loop: CASSVTWQPNTEAFF. As DNA, the CDR3 is TGTGCCAGCAGCGTTACGTGGCAGCCGAACACTGAAGCTTTCTTT. The entire variable domain, with the rest obtained from reference TRBV9 and TRBJ1-1, is as follows: DSGVTQTPKHLITATGQRVTLRCSPRSGDLSVYWYQQSLDQGLQFLIQYYNGEERAKGNILERFSAQQFPDLHSELNLSSLELGDSALYFCASSVTWQPNTEAFFGQGTRLTVV.